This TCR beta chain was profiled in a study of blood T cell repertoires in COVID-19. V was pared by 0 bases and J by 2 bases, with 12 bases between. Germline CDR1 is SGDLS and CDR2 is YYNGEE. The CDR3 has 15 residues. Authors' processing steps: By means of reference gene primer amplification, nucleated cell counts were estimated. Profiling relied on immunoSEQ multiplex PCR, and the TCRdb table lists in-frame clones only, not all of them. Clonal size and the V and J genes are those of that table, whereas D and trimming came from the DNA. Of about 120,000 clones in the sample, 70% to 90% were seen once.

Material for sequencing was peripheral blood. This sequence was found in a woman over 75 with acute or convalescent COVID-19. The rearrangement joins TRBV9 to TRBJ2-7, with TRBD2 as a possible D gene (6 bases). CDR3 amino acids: CASSVATGVPYEQYF. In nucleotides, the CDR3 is TGTGCCAGCAGCGTAGCTACGGGAGTCCCCTACGAGCAGTACTTC. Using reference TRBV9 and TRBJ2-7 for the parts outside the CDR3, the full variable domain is DSGVTQTPKHLITATGQRVTLRCSPRSGDLSVYWYQQSLDQGLQFLIQYYNGEERAKGNILERFSAQQFPDLHSELNLSSLELGDSALYFCASSVATGVPYEQYFGPGTRLTVT.